What follows are 14 T cell receptor beta chains derived from one specimen sequenced in a study of shared clonotypes between healthy human individuals. Only in-frame clones appear in the TCRdb table, and some are missing; sequencing was by immunoSEQ multiplex PCR. Of 950,000 to 1,100,000 clones listed, 78% are singletons. What was sequenced was memory CD4+ T cells from PBMCs. The subset denotes: CD45RA-negative fraction. The receptor source for this set is a young man in good health. Some clones in this sample may be carry-over from other donors' samples.

The V gene is TRBV7-8, the J gene TRBJ2-7, with D possibly called TRBD1 or TRBD2 (5 bases each). V lost 5 bases, J lost 5 bases, and 19 bases lay in between. The CDR3 has 15 residues. CDR1 and CDR2 from the germline V gene are SGHVS and FQNEAQ. DNA of the CDR3: TGTGCCAGCAGCCCAGATGGGGGATTTGGGAACGAGCAGTACTTC. Amino acids: CASSPDGGFGNEQYF. Drawing the rest from reference TRBV7-8 and TRBJ2-7, the complete variable domain is GAGVSQSPRYKVAKRGQDVALRCDPISGHVSLFWYQQALGQGPEFLTYFQNEAQLDKSGLPSDRFFAERPEGSVSTLKIQRTQQEDSAVYLCASSPDGGFGNEQYFGPGTRLTVT.

The gene calls are TRBV4-3 and TRBJ1-2, with a weak D call TRBD1 (5 bases). Trimming removed 3 bases from V and 1 base from J, with 15 bases in between. The length of the CDR3 is 16 residues. Germline V gene data show CDR1 as LGHNA and CDR2 as YSLEER. The CDR3 bases are TGCGCCAGCAGCCAGAGGGCGGGGGAGGGTAACTATGGCTACACCTTC. It specifies CASSQRAGEGNYGYTF.

The chain carries TRBV15 and TRBJ1-5; 10 bases align to TRBD1. With 2 bases clipped from V and 5 bases from J, the junction kept 6 bases outside the gene matches. CDR3 size: 16 residues. Looked up from germline, CDR1 is LNHNV and CDR2 is YYDKDF (reference sequence). CDR3 amino acids: CATSRSRQGADQPQHF. As DNA, the CDR3 is TGTGCCACCAGCAGATCCCGACAGGGGGCCGATCAGCCCCAGCATTTT.

The rearrangement links TRBV5-4 to TRBJ2-7; D remains unclear. The germline CDR1 and CDR2 sequences are SGHNT and YYREEE (reference sequence). CDR3 length: 14 residues. Trimming removed 0 bases at V and 4 bases at J, with 11 bases between. The CDR3: CASSLAEGRYEQYF. CDR3 nucleotide sequence: TGTGCCAGCAGCTTGGCGGAAGGGCGATACGAGCAGTACTTC.

This clone was counted at least ten times. The rearrangement joins TRBV7-9 to TRBJ2-5; D is ambiguous. The ends were cut back, 7 bases at V and 5 bases at J, with 14 bases in the middle. Germline CDR1 reads SEHNR; CDR2 reads FQNEAQ (reference sequence). The CDR3 consists of 13 residues. In DNA, the CDR3 is TGTGCCAGCACCCCGGGTAGCTCGGAGACCCAGTACTTC. Translated: CASTPGSSETQYF.

The chain has TRBV7-2 and TRBJ2-1; tentatively, D is TRBD1 (5 bases). Germline V CDR1 and CDR2: SGHTA, FQGNSA. The CDR3 totals 16 residues. V gave up 2 bases and J gave up 4 bases, with 15 bases separating them. This CDR3 reads CASSLLSEQAYNEQFF. The CDR3, as DNA: TGTGCCAGCAGCTTACTAAGTGAACAGGCGTACAATGAGCAGTTCTTC.

The chain recombines TRBV5-6 with TRBJ1-5; TRBD1 is a possible D gene (5 bases). The germline CDR1 and CDR2 sequences are SGHDT and YYEEEE. V was trimmed by 3 bases and J by 4 bases, leaving 14 bases between them. CDR3 size: 15 residues. For the CDR3, the DNA is TGTGCCAGCAGCTCTACCAGGGTCGGGAATCAGCCCCAGCATTTT. Protein sequence: CASSSTRVGNQPQHF. Supplemented by reference TRBV5-6 and TRBJ1-5, the full variable domain reads DAGVTQSPTHLIKTRGQQVTLRCSPKSGHDTVSWYQQALGQGPQFIFQYYEEEERQRGNFPDRFSGHQFPNYSSELNVNALLLGDSALYLCASSSTRVGNQPQHFGDGTRLSIL.

This clone showed up many times. The sample has other DNA sequences that encode this CDR3 too. The J gene is TRBJ1-2, the V gene TRBV9; 7 bases line up with TRBD1. V shed 0 bases and J 3 bases; nucleotides not matched to a gene: 2. This CDR3 has 14 amino acids. Germline V gene sequence: CDR1 SGDLS, CDR2 YYNGEE. CDR3 amino acids: CASSVGQGDYGYTF. CDR3 nucleotide sequence: TGTGCCAGCAGCGTAGGGCAGGGGGACTATGGCTACACCTTC.

The rearrangement links TRBV19 to TRBJ1-5; D is unclear. This CDR3 has 15 residues. Trimming pared 6 bases from V and 2 bases from J, leaving 14 bases between. CDR1 is LNHDA, CDR2 SQIVND, per germline (reference sequence). Here the CDR3 DNA reads TGTGCCAGTAGCCTCGTGGGAGGAGGCAATCAGCCCCAGCATTTT. It codes for CASSLVGGGNQPQHF.

The rearrangement uses TRBV27 and TRBJ2-7, with 8 bases matching TRBD1. The CDR3 has 15 amino acids. Trimming cost V 5 bases and J 2 bases; bases outside gene matches: 8. Germline values: CDR1 MNHEY, CDR2 SMNVEV (reference sequence). The CDR3 loop is CASSHKQGEAYEQYF. CDR3 coding DNA: TGTGCCAGCAGTCATAAACAGGGGGAGGCCTACGAGCAGTACTTC.

The chain carries TRBV30 and TRBJ1-1; unclear D gene. Germline CDR1 and CDR2: GTSNPN and SVGIG (reference sequence). The V gene lost 4 bases and the J gene lost 4 bases, with 10 bases spanning the gap. The CDR3 is 12 residues long. CDR3 residues: CAWKRVFTEAFF. Written as DNA, the CDR3 is TGTGCCTGGAAGCGGGTGTTCACTGAAGCTTTCTTT.

The CDR3 protein is CSVEDSSTDTQYF. In DNA, the CDR3 is TGCAGCGTTGAGGACAGTAGCACAGATACGCAGTATTTT. The chain combines TRBV29-1 with TRBJ2-3, with D possibly TRBD1 on 6 matching bases. Germline V gives CDR1 SQVTM, CDR2 ANQGSEA. CDR3 length equals 13 residues. V was pared by 3 bases and J by 0 bases, with 7 bases between.

The V gene is TRBV27, the J gene TRBJ2-3; D may be TRBD2 (5 bases). The germline CDR1 and CDR2 sequences are MNHEY and SMNVEV (reference sequence). V was clipped by 3 bases and J by 4 bases, with 11 bases between them. The CDR3 has 14 amino acids. CDR3 coding DNA: TGTGCCAGCAGTTTTACGGGGAGCGCAGATACGCAGTATTTT. It is translated as CASSFTGSADTQYF.

The V and J genes are TRBV7-2 and TRBJ1-1; D may be TRBD1 (5 bases). The CDR3 is 14 residues long. Germline CDR1 SGHTA, CDR2 FQGNSA. V lost 1 base, J lost 6 bases, and 12 bases lay in between. CDR3: CASSLVYQGAEAFF. In DNA, the CDR3 is TGTGCCAGCAGCTTAGTGTACCAGGGCGCTGAAGCTTTCTTT.